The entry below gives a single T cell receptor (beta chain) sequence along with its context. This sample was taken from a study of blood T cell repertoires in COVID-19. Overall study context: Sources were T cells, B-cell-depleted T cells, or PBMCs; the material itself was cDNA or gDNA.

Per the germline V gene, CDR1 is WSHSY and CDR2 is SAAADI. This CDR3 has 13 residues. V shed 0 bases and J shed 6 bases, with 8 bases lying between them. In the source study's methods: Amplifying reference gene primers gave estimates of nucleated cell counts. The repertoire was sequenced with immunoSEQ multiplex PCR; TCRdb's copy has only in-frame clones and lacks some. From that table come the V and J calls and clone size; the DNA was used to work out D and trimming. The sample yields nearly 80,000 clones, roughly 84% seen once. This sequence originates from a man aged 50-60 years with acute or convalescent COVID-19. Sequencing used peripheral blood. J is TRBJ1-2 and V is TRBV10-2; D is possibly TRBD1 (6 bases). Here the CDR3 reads CASSESRTDGYTF. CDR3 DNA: TGCGCCAGCAGTGAGTCTAGGACAGATGGCTACACCTTC.